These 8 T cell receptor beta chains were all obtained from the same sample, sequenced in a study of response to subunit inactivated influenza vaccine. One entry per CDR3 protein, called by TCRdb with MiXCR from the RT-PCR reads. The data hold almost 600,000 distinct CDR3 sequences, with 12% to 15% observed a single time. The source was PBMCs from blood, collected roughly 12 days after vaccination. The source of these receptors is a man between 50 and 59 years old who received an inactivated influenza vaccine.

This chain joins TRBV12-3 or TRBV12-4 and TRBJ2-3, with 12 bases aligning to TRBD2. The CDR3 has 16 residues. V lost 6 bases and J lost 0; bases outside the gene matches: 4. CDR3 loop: CASRRLAGESTDTQYF. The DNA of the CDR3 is TGTGCCAGCAGGCGACTAGCGGGGGAGAGCACAGATACGCAGTATTTT.

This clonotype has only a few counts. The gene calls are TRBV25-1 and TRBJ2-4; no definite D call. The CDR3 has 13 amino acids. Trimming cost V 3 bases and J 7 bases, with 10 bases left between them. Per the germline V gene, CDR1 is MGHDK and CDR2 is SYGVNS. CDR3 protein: CASSDGSRNIQYF. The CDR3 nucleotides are TGTGCCAGCAGTGATGGTTCCAGGAACATTCAGTACTTC. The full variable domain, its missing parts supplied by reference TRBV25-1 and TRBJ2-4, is EADIYQTPRYLVIGTGKKITLECSQTMGHDKMYWYQQDPGMELHLIHYSYGVNSTEKGDLSSESTVSRIRTEHFPLTLESARPSHTSQYLCASSDGSRNIQYFGAGTRLSVL.

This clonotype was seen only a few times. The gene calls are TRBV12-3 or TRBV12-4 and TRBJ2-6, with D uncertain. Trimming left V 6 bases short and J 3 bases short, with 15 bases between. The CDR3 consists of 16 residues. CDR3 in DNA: TGTGCCAGCAGACAAGGAGAGCTCGTTGGGGCCAACGTCCTGACTTTC. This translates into CASRQGELVGANVLTF.

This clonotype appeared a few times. The CDR3 DNA is TGTGCCAGCAGTAGATTTGAGCAGTTCTTC. The encoded protein is CASSRFEQFF. V usage is TRBV7-9 and J usage is TRBJ2-1; D remains ambiguous. The germline gives CDR1 SEHNR, CDR2 FQNEAQ (reference sequence). Trimming took off 6 bases at V and 9 bases at J, with 6 bases between the two ends. The CDR3 contains 10 residues.

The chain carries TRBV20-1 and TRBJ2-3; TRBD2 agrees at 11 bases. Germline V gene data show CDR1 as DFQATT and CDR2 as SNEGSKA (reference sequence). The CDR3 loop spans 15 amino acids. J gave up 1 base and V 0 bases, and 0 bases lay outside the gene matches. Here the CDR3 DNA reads TGCAGTGCTAGAGATAGCGGGGGGGGCACAGATACGCAGTATTTT. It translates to CSARDSGGGTDTQYF.

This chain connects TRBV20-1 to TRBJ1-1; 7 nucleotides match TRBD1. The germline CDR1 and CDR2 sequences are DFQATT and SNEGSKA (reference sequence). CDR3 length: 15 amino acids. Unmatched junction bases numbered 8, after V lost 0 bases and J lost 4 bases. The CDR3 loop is CSARDVGTGVTEAFF. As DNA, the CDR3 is TGCAGTGCTAGAGATGTGGGTACAGGGGTCACTGAAGCTTTCTTT.

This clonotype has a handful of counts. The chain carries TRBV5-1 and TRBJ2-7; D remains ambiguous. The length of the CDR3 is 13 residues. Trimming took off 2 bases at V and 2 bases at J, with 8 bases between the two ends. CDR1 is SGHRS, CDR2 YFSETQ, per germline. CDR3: CASSFLEAYEQYF. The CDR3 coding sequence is TGCGCCAGCAGCTTTCTTGAAGCCTACGAGCAGTACTTC.

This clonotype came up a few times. CDR3 DNA: TGTGCCAGCAGCTTCGCAGGGATTGGCGACGATGAAAAACTGTTTTTT. Amino acid sequence: CASSFAGIGDDEKLFF. This chain joins TRBV5-6 and TRBJ1-4, with D perhaps matching TRBD1 (5 bases). V was trimmed by 2 bases and J by 6 bases, leaving 17 bases between them. The CDR3 extends over 16 amino acids. Per germline, CDR1 SGHDT and CDR2 YYEEEE.